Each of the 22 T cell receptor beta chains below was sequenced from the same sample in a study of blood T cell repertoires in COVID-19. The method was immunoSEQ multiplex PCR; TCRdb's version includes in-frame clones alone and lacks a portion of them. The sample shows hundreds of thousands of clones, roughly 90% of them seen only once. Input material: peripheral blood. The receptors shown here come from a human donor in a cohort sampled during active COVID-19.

CDR3 in amino acids: CASSTGQGAPGNQPQHF. The DNA for the CDR3 is TGTGCCAGTAGTACGGGACAGGGGGCGCCGGGCAATCAGCCCCAGCATTTT. This chain links TRBV19 with TRBJ1-5; 12 bases match TRBD1. Per germline, CDR1 LNHDA and CDR2 SQIVND (reference sequence). With V trimmed by 4 bases and J by 2 bases, 6 bases remained unmatched. The CDR3 length is 17 residues.

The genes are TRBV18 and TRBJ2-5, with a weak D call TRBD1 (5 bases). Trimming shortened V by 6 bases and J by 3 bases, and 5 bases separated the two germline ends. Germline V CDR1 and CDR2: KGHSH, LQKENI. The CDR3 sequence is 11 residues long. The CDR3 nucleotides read TGTGCCAGCTCGGACAAAGAGACCCAGTACTTC. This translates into CASSDKETQYF.

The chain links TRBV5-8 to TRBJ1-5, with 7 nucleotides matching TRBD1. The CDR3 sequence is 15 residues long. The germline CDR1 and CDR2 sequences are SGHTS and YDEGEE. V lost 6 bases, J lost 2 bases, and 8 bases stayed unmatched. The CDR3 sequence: CASTRTGDGNQPQHF. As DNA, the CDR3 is TGTGCCAGCACACGAACAGGGGATGGCAATCAGCCCCAGCATTTT.

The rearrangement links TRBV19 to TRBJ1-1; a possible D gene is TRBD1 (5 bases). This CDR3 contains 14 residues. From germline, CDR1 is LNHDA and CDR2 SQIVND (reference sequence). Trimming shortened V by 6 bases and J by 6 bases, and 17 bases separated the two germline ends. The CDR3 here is CASSGFGIGAEAFF. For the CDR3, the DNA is TGTGCCAGTAGCGGGTTTGGGATAGGGGCTGAAGCTTTCTTT.

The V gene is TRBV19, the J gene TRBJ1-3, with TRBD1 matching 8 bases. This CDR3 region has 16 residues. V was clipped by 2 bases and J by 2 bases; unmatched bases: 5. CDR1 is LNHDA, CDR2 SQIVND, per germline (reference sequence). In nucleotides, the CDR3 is TGTGCCAGTAGTATACGACAGGGGTCGGCTGGAAACACCATATATTTT. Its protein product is CASSIRQGSAGNTIYF.

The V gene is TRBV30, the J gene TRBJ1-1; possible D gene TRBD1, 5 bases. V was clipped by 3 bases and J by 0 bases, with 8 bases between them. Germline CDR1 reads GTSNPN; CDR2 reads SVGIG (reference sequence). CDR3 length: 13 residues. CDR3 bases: TGTGCCTGGAGCCTACAGGTGAACACTGAAGCTTTCTTT. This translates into CAWSLQVNTEAFF.

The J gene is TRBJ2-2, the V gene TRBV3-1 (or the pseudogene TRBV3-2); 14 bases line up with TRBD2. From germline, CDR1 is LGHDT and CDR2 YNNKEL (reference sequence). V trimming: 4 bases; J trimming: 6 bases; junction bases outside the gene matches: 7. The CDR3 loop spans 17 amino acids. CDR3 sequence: CASSRSTGLAGAGELFF. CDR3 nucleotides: TGTGCCAGCAGCCGGTCCACGGGACTAGCGGGGGCCGGGGAGCTGTTTTTT.

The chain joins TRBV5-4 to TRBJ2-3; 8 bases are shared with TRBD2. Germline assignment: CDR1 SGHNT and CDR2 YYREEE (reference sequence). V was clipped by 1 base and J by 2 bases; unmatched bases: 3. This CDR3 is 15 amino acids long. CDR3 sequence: CASSLRGGDTDTQYF. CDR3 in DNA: TGTGCCAGCAGCTTGCGGGGGGGGGACACAGATACGCAGTATTTT.

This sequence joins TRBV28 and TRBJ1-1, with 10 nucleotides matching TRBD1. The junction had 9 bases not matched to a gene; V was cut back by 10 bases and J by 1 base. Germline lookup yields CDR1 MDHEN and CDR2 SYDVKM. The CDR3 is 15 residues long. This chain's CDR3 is CATKTGGLANTEAFF. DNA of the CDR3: TGTGCCACCAAGACAGGGGGCTTAGCGAACACTGAAGCTTTCTTT.

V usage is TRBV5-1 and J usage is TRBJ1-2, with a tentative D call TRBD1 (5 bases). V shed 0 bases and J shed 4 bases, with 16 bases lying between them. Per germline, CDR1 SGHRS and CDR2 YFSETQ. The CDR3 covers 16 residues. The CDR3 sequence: CASSLEGVGRLYGYTF. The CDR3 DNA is TGCGCCAGCAGCTTGGAAGGGGTGGGCAGGCTCTATGGCTACACCTTC.

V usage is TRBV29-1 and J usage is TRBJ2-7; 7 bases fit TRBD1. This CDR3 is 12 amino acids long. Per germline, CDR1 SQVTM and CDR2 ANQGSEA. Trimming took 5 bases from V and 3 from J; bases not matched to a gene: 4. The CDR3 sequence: CSVLGQNYEQYF. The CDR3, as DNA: TGCAGCGTTCTGGGACAGAACTACGAGCAGTACTTC.

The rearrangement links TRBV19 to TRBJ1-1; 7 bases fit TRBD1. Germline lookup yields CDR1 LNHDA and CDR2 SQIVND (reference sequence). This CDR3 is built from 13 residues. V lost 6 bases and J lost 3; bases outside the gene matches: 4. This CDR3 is CASRQDRDTEAFF. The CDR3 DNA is TGTGCCAGTAGACAAGACAGGGACACTGAAGCTTTCTTT.

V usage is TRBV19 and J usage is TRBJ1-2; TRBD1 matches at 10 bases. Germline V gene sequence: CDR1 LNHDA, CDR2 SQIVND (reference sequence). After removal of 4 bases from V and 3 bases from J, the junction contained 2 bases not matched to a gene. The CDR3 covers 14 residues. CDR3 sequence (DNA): TGTGCCAGTAGTAGGACAGGGGGGGACTATGGCTACACCTTC. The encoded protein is CASSRTGGDYGYTF.

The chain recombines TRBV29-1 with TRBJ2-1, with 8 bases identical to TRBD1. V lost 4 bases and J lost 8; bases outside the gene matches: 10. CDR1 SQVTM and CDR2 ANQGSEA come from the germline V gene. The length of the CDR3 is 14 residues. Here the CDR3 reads CSVGHRTGLHEQFF. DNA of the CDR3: TGCAGCGTTGGACACAGGACAGGGTTACATGAGCAGTTCTTC.

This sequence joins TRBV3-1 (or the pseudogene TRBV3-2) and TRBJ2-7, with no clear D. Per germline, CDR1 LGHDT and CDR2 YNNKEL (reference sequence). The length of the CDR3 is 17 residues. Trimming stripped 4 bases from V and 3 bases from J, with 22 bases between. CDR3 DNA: TGTGCCAGCAGCCCCCCGCAACCCACAAGATACATCTACGAGCAGTACTTC. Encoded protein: CASSPPQPTRYIYEQYF.

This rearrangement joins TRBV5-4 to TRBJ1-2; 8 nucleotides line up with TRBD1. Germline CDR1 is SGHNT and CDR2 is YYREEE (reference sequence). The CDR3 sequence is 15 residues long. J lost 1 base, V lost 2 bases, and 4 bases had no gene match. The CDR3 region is CASSLPGQVNYGYTF. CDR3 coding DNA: TGTGCCAGCAGCTTACCGGGACAGGTTAACTATGGCTACACCTTC.

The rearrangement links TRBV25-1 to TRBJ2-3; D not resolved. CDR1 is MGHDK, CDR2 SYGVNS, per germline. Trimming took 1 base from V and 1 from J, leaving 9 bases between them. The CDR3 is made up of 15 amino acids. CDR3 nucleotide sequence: TGTGCCAGCAGTGAATTTGGAGTCCGCACAGATACGCAGTATTTT. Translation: CASSEFGVRTDTQYF.

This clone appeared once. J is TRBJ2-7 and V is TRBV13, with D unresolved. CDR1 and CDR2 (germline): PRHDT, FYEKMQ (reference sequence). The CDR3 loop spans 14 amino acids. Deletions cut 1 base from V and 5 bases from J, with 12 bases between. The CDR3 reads CASSLEFPKNEQYF. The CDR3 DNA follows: TGTGCCAGCAGCTTAGAATTCCCCAAAAACGAGCAGTACTTC.

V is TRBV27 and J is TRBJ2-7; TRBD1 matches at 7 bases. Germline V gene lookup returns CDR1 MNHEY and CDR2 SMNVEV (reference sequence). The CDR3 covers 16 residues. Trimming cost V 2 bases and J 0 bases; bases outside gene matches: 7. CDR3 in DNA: TGTGCCAGCAGTTTAAATGGACAGGAATCCTCCTACGAGCAGTACTTC. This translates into CASSLNGQESSYEQYF.

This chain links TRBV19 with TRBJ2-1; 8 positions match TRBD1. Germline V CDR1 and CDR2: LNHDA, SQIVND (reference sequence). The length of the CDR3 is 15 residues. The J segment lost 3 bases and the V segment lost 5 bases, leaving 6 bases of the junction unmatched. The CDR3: CASSLRTGNYNEQFF. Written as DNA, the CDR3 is TGTGCCAGTAGTTTGCGGACAGGGAACTACAATGAGCAGTTCTTC.

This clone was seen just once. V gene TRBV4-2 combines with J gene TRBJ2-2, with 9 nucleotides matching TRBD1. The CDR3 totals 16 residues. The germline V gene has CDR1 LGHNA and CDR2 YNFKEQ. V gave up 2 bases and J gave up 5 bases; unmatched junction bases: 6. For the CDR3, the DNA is TGTGCCAGCAGCCAACCCCGGGACAGGGTGACCGGGGAGCTGTTTTTT. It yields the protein CASSQPRDRVTGELFF.

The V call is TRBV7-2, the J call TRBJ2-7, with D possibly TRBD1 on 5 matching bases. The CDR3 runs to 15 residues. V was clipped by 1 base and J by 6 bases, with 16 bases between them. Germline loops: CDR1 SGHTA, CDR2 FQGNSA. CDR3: CASSLGAGNDPEQYF. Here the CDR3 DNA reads TGTGCCAGCAGCTTAGGTGCAGGGAACGACCCCGAGCAGTACTTC.